Listed here are 21 T cell receptor beta chains from one sample, sequenced in a study of tumor-infiltrating lymphocytes in primary liver carcinoma. Unsorted whole blood yielded blood RNA, and germline DNA was extracted as well. The authors made TCR beta cDNA from approximately 500 ng total RNA with a constant-region primer. Each TCR beta library was derived from three nested multiplex PCR rounds that employed slightly modified ARM-PCR. Running ten to eleven cycles apiece, the first two PCR rounds relied on TRBV1-TRBV30 forward primers together with a C-beta reverse primer. TCRdb used MiXCR to reprocess the multiplex PCR reads, holding one entry per CDR3 protein. This repertoire shows almost 200,000 distinct CDR3 sequences, approximately 65% found once; its top ten account for approximately 6.6%. Sequenced material: peripheral blood. These receptors all stem from a woman aged 60 to 75 with primary liver carcinoma and hepatitis B virus infection.

As for this clonotype: One junction end disagrees with the germline gene, perhaps due to a read error. The chain employs TRBV11-2 and TRBJ2-3; a possible D gene is TRBD1 (5 bases). The CDR3 is made up of 15 amino acids. Germline loops: CDR1 SGHAT, CDR2 FQNNGV. The CDR3 coding sequence is TGTGCCAGCAACTTAGGGGCCCATAGCACAGATACGCAGTATTTT. Its translation: CASNLGAHSTDTQYF.

This clonotype was picked up a small number of times. This chain joins TRBV28 and TRBJ2-3, with D maybe TRBD2 (5 bases). V was cut by 5 bases and J by 0 bases, with 15 bases left in between. Germline CDR1 reads MDHEN; CDR2 reads SYDVKM. The CDR3 runs to 16 residues. The CDR3 protein is CASSLLVALSTDTQYF. The CDR3 DNA reads as TGTGCCAGCAGTCTACTAGTTGCCCTCAGCACAGATACGCAGTATTTT.

Concerning this clonotype itself: The junction departs from germline at one end; a sequencing error may be responsible. The gene calls are TRBV4-2 and TRBJ2-1; 7 bases are a match to TRBD1. The CDR3 totals 14 residues. The V gene's germline CDR1 is LGHNA and CDR2 YNFKEQ. The CDR3 here is CASSQDGGDRVTFF. The CDR3 DNA is TGTGCCAGCAGTCAAGATGGGGGAGACAGGGTCACGTTCTTC.

With respect to this clonotype: One junction end does not reproduce the germline sequence, and a read error may be involved. The V and J genes are TRBV11-3 and TRBJ2-1; D perhaps matches TRBD1 (5 bases). The CDR3 length is 14 residues. CDR1 and CDR2 (germline): SGHNT, YENEEA. The CDR3 region has the DNA TGTGCCAGCAGCTTAGGTGGGGCCTACAATGAGCAATTCTTC. Encoded protein: CASSLGGAYNEQFF.

Of note for this clonotype: A much larger clone is a single base away; this may be a read error. This CDR3 fails to terminate in the conserved phenylalanine or tryptophan, so it likely reflects a read error. V is TRBV5-4 and J is TRBJ2-7; TRBD2 matches 9 bases. J gave up 6 bases and V 1 base, and 14 bases lay outside the gene matches. The germline V gene encodes CDR1 SGHNT and CDR2 YYREEE (reference sequence). This CDR3 has 17 amino acids. CDR3 protein: CASSLRRGSSGIREQYS. The CDR3 DNA reads TGTGCCAGCAGCTTGCGTCGGGGGTCTAGCGGGATTCGCGAGCAGTACTCC.

A single count supports this clonotype. CDR3 bases: TGTGCCAGCAGCTTAGCTGCGGGAGCGACGATTGAGCAGTTCTTC. It encodes CASSLAAGATIEQFF. The chain has TRBV11-3 and TRBJ2-1; 7 bases line up with TRBD2. The V segment lost 1 base and the J segment 9 bases; nucleotides outside the gene matches: 9. This CDR3 region has 15 residues. Germline lookup yields CDR1 SGHNT and CDR2 YENEEA. Complete variable domain (other parts from reference TRBV11-3 and TRBJ2-1): EAGVVQSPRYKIIEKKQPVAFWCNPISGHNTLYWYLQNLGQGPELLIRYENEEAVDDSQLPKDRFSAERLKGVDSTLKIQPAELGDSAVYLCASSLAAGATIEQFFGPGTRLTVL.

A word on this clonotype: It is likely a read error, because the conserved phenylalanine at the end of the CDR3 is missing. The rearrangement links TRBV4-2 to TRBJ2-4, with 12 positions matching TRBD2. CDR1 LGHNA and CDR2 YNFKEQ come from the germline V gene. The CDR3 loop spans 20 amino acids. CDR3 amino acids: CASSQEFPSGRVGPGNIQYS. CDR3 in DNA: TGTGCAAGCAGCCAAGAGTTCCCTAGCGGGAGGGTAGGGCCAGGAAACATTCAGTACTCC.

The rearrangement uses TRBV11-2 and TRBJ2-3; 8 nucleotides agree with TRBD2. There are 19 residues in the CDR3. The germline V gene has CDR1 SGHAT and CDR2 FQNNGV. Germline trimming cut 4 bases from V and 0 bases from J; bases unmatched to any gene: 15. CDR3 sequence: CASSYPRFGLAASTDTQYF. The CDR3 DNA reads TGTGCCAGCAGCTACCCGAGGTTCGGACTAGCAGCTAGCACAGATACGCAGTATTTT. The entire variable domain, with the rest obtained from reference TRBV11-2 and TRBJ2-3, is as follows: EAGVAQSPRYKIIEKRQSVAFWCNPISGHATLYWYQQILGQGPKLLIQFQNNGVVDDSQLPKDRFSAERLKGVDSTLKIQPAKLEDSAVYLCASSYPRFGLAASTDTQYFGPGTRLTVL.

Worth noting for this clonotype: The junction does not match germline at one end; this may be a read error. V and J are TRBV29-1 and TRBJ2-1; no clear D gene. The germline V gene has CDR1 SQVTM and CDR2 ANQGSEA. This CDR3 spans 13 amino acids. CDR3 sequence reads: CSVVGLSYYEQFF. The CDR3 region has the DNA TGCAGCGTTGTGGGGTTATCCTACTATGAGCAGTTCTTC.

This clonotype was found many times. This chain connects TRBV11-2 to TRBJ2-5; D tentatively reads TRBD1 or TRBD2 (5 bases each). Trimming removed 3 bases from V and 4 bases from J, with 12 bases in between. This CDR3 contains 14 residues. Germline V CDR1 and CDR2: SGHAT, FQNNGV. CDR3 region: CASSLGVGAETQYF. CDR3 bases: TGTGCCAGCAGCTTGGGGGTAGGGGCAGAGACCCAGTACTTC. Together with reference TRBV11-2 and TRBJ2-5, the CDR3 gives the full variable domain: EAGVAQSPRYKIIEKRQSVAFWCNPISGHATLYWYQQILGQGPKLLIQFQNNGVVDDSQLPKDRFSAERLKGVDSTLKIQPAKLEDSAVYLCASSLGVGAETQYFGPGTRLLVL.

The gene calls are TRBV5-1 and TRBJ1-5; 7 positions match TRBD1. Germline-derived CDR1 and CDR2 are SGHRS and YFSETQ. The CDR3 extends over 16 amino acids. J was trimmed by 10 bases and V by 4 bases; bases with no gene match: 17. This CDR3 reads CASSPGQRLGGQPQHF. CDR3 sequence (DNA): TGCGCCAGCAGCCCGGGACAGCGGCTAGGTGGGCAACCCCAGCATTTT.

This clonotype has a count of ten or more. V and J are TRBV28 and TRBJ2-7; D is possibly TRBD2 (6 bases). Germline loops: CDR1 MDHEN, CDR2 SYDVKM. The length of the CDR3 is 15 residues. The germline V and J ends were trimmed by 6 bases and 0 bases, with 15 bases remaining between them. The CDR3 nucleotides read TGTGCCAGCAGGATAAGACTAGGGCCCTCCTACGAGCAGTACTTC. Translated: CASRIRLGPSYEQYF.

On this clonotype: The junction departs from germline at one end; a sequencing error may be responsible. The chain has TRBV11-2 and TRBJ1-2; 7 bases map to TRBD1. Looked up from germline, CDR1 is SGHAT and CDR2 is FQNNGV. The CDR3 loop spans 15 amino acids. CDR3 region: CAGSSTVGGLNGYTF. Here the CDR3 DNA reads TGTGCCGGCAGCTCGACGGTAGGGGGCCTGAATGGCTACACCTTC.

The chain carries TRBV28 and TRBJ2-2, with a weak D call TRBD2 (6 bases). V shed 3 bases and J shed 3 bases, with 11 bases lying between them. The CDR3 spans 15 residues. Germline V gene lookup returns CDR1 MDHEN and CDR2 SYDVKM. CDR3 residues: CASSLGGLDTGELFF. CDR3 nucleotides: TGTGCCAGCAGTTTGGGAGGTCTGGACACCGGGGAGCTGTTTTTT.

The gene calls are TRBV25-1 and TRBJ2-7, with D perhaps matching TRBD1 (5 bases). The germline CDR1 and CDR2 sequences are MGHDK and SYGVNS. The CDR3 extends over 15 amino acids. The V and J ends lost 5 bases and 3 bases respectively, with 17 bases between them. CDR3 sequence reads: CASSSSTGVNYEQYF. As DNA, the CDR3 is TGTGCCAGCAGTAGTTCAACAGGAGTAAACTACGAGCAGTACTTC.

As to this clonotype: Sequence at one end of the junction differs from germline and may be a read error. The chain is built from TRBV7-2 and TRBJ1-1, with D possibly matching TRBD1 (5 bases). The CDR3 totals 15 residues. Germline CDR1 is SGHTA and CDR2 is FQGNSA. CDR3 in DNA: TGTGCCAGAAGCTCGAGGACACTCCCGAACACTGAAGCTTTCTTT. Protein: CARSSRTLPNTEAFF.

This clonotype was counted a few times. The chain couples TRBV2 to TRBJ2-3; D gene uncertain. V was pared by 0 bases and J by 2 bases, with 12 bases between. The CDR3 extends over 16 amino acids. Looked up from germline, CDR1 is SNHLY and CDR2 is FYNNEI. CDR3 sequence (DNA): TGTGCCAGCAGTGAAGCGGTGGTGGGCCTCACAGATACGCAGTATTTT. Translating it yields CASSEAVVGLTDTQYF. The full variable domain, with the rest looked up from reference TRBV2 and TRBJ2-3, is EPEVTQTPSHQVTQMGQEVILRCVPISNHLYFYWYRQILGQKVEFLVSFYNNEISEKSEIFDDQFSVERPDGSNFTLKIRSTKLEDSAMYFCASSEAVVGLTDTQYFGPGTRLTVL.

To note about this clonotype: It is likely a read error, because the conserved phenylalanine at the end of the CDR3 is missing. The chain couples TRBV11-1 to TRBJ1-1; the D gene is possibly TRBD1 (5 bases). This CDR3 spans 12 amino acids. Germline CDR1 and CDR2: SGHAT and FQDESV (reference sequence). The CDR3 DNA is TGTGCTAGCGGGGGAATGAACACTGAAGCTTTCATT. It specifies CASGGMNTEAFI.

Worth noting for this clonotype: Since no conserved phenylalanine or tryptophan closes the CDR3, a read error is the likely cause. The V gene is TRBV11-2, the J gene TRBJ2-7; the D is unclear. The CDR3 extends over 14 amino acids. With 0 bases removed from V and 4 bases from J, the gap between germline ends came to 10 bases. The germline gives CDR1 SGHAT, CDR2 FQNNGV. In DNA form, the CDR3 reads TGTGCCAGCAGCTTAGAGGGAAGATTTTACGAGCAGTACCTC. This encodes CASSLEGRFYEQYL.

Turning to this clonotype: A much larger clone differs by one base, so this may be a read error. The CDR3 DNA reads as TGTGCCAACAGTTTAGTAGGGATCGGTCAGCCCCAGCATTTT. It specifies CANSLVGIGQPQHF. J is TRBJ1-5 and V is TRBV12-3 or TRBV12-4; D unclear. CDR3 length: 14 residues.

This clonotype was recorded a few times. The V call is TRBV5-4, the J call TRBJ2-3, with TRBD2 matching 14 bases. Looked up from germline, CDR1 is SGHNT and CDR2 is YYREEE (reference sequence). Unmatched junction bases numbered 11, after V lost 4 bases and J lost 4 bases. The CDR3 totals 18 residues. The CDR3 loop is CASSPRTSGRLWADTQYF. CDR3 DNA: TGTGCCAGCAGCCCCCGGACTAGCGGGAGGCTTTGGGCAGATACGCAGTATTTT. Full variable domain (remainder filled in from reference TRBV5-4 and TRBJ2-3): ETGVTQSPTHLIKTRGQQVTLRCSSQSGHNTVSWYQQALGQGPQFIFQYYREEENGRGNFPPRFSGLQFPNYSSELNVNALELDDSALYLCASSPRTSGRLWADTQYFGPGTRLTVL.